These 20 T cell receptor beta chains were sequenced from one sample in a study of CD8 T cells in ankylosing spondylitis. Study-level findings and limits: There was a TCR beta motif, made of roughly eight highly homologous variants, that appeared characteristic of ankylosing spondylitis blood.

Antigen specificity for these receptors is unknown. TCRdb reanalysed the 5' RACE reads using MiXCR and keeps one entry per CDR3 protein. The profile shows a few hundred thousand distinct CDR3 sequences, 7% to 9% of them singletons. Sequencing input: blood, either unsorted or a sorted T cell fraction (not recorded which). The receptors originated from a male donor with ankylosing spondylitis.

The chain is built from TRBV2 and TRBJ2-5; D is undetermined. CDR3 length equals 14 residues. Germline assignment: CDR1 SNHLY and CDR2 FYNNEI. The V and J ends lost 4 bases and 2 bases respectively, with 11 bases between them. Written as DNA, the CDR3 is TGTGCCAGCAGTGCGTCCACCCAACAAGAGACCCAGTACTTC. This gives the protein CASSASTQQETQYF.

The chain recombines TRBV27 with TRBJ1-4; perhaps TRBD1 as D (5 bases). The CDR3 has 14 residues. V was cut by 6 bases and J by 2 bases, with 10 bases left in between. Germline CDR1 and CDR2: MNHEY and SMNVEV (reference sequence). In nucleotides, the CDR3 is TGTGCCAGCAGGGGGGGGTGGACTAATGAAAAACTGTTTTTT. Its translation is CASRGGWTNEKLFF.

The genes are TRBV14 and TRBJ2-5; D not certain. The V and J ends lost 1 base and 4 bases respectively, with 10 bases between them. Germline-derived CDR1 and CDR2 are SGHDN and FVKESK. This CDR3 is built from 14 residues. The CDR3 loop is CASSQALAAETQYF. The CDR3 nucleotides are TGTGCCAGCAGCCAAGCTCTGGCGGCAGAGACCCAGTACTTC.

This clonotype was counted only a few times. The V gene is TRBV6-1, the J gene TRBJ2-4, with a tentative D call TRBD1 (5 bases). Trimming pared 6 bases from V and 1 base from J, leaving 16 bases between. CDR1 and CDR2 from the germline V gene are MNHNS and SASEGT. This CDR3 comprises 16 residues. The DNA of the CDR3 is TGTGCCAGCAGCAACGGACAATTGGGGGCCAAAAACATTCAGTACTTC. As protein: CASSNGQLGAKNIQYF.

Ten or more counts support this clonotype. CDR3: CASSTPGTSVNEQFF. The DNA for the CDR3 is TGTGCCAGCAGCACCCCCGGGACTAGCGTCAATGAGCAGTTCTTC. The V call is TRBV9, the J call TRBJ2-1, with 10 bases matching TRBD2. The CDR3 loop spans 15 amino acids. The germline CDR1 and CDR2 sequences are SGDLS and YYNGEE. J gave up 6 bases and V 4 bases, and 7 bases lay outside the gene matches. The full variable domain, completed using reference TRBV9 and TRBJ2-1, is DSGVTQTPKHLITATGQRVTLRCSPRSGDLSVYWYQQSLDQGLQFLIQYYNGEERAKGNILERFSAQQFPDLHSELNLSSLELGDSALYFCASSTPGTSVNEQFFGPGTRLTVL.

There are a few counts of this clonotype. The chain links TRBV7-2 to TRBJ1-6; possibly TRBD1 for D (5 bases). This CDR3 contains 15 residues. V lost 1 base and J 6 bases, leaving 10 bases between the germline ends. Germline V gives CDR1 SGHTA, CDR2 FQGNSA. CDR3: CASSLVGDLNSPLHF. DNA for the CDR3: TGTGCCAGCAGCTTAGTTGGGGACCTTAATTCACCCCTCCACTTT.

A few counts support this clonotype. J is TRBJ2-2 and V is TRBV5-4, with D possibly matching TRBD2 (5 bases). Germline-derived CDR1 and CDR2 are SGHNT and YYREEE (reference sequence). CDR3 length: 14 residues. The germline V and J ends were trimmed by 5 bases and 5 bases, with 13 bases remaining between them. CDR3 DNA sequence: TGTGCCAGCAGTTCGCCGCCGGGGACCGGGGAGCTGTTTTTT. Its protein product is CASSSPPGTGELFF. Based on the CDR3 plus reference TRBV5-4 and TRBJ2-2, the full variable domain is ETGVTQSPTHLIKTRGQQVTLRCSSQSGHNTVSWYQQALGQGPQFIFQYYREEENGRGNFPPRFSGLQFPNYSSELNVNALELDDSALYLCASSSPPGTGELFFGEGSRLTVL.

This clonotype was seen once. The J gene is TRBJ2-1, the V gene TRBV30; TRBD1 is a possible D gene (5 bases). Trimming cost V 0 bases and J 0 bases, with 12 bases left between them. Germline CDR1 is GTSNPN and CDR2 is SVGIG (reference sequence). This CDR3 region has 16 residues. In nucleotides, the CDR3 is TGTGCCTGGAGTGTGAAGGGGTTGAGCTCCTACAATGAGCAGTTCTTC. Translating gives CAWSVKGLSSYNEQFF.

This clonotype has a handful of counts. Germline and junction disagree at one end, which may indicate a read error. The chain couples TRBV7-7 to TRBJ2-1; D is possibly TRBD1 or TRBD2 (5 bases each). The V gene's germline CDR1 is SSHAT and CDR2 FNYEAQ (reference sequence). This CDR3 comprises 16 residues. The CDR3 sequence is CASSLLGRVAYNEQFF. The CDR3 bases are TGTGCTAGCAGCTTATTGGGGCGGGTAGCCTACAATGAGCAGTTCTTC. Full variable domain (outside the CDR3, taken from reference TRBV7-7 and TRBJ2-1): GAGVSQSPRYKVTKRGQDVTLRCDPISSHATLYWYQQALGQGPEFLTYFNYEAQPDKSGLPSDRFSAERPEGSISTLTIQRTEQRDSAMYRCASSLLGRVAYNEQFFGPGTRLTVL.

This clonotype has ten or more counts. CDR3 DNA: TGTGCCAGCAGCTTAGATGGTCAGACCTACAATGAGCAGTTCTTC. It is translated as CASSLDGQTYNEQFF. J is TRBJ2-1 and V is TRBV7-2; the D is unclear. Germline V lookup: CDR1 SGHTA, CDR2 FQGNSA. Trimming cost V 1 base and J 2 bases, with 9 bases left between them. This CDR3 has 15 amino acids.

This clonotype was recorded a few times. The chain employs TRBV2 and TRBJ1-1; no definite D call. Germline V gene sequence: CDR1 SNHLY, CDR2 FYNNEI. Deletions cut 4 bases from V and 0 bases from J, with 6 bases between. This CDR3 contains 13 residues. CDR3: CASSVTLNTEAFF. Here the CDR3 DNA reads TGTGCCAGCAGTGTCACCCTGAACACTGAAGCTTTCTTT. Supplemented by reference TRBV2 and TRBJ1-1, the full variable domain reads EPEVTQTPSHQVTQMGQEVILRCVPISNHLYFYWYRQILGQKVEFLVSFYNNEISEKSEIFDDQFSVERPDGSNFTLKIRSTKLEDSAMYFCASSVTLNTEAFFGQGTRLTVV.

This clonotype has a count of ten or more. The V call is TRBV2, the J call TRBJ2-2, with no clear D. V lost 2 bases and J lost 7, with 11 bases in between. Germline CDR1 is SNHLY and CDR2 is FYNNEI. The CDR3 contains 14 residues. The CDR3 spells CASSENSGNGELFF. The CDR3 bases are TGTGCCAGCAGTGAAAACTCCGGAAACGGGGAGCTGTTTTTT.

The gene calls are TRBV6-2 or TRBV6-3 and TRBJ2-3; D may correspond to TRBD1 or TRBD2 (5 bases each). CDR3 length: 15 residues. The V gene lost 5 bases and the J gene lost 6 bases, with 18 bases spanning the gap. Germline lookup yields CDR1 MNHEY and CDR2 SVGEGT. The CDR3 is CASSNWDPSGDTQYF. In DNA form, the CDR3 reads TGTGCCAGCAGTAATTGGGACCCGAGTGGCGATACGCAGTATTTT.

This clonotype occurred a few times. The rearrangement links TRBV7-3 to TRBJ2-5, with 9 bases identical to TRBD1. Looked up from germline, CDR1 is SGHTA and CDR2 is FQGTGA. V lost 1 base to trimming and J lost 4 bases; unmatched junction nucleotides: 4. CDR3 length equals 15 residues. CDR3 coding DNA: TGTGCCAGCAGCTTAAACGGACAGGGGCGAGAGACCCAGTACTTC. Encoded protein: CASSLNGQGRETQYF.

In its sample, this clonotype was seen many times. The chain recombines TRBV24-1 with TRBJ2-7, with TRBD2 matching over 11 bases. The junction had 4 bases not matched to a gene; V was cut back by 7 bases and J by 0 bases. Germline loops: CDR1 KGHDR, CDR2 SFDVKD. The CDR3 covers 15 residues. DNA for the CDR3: TGTGCCACCAGCAAAGGGACTAGCGGCTCCTACGAGCAGTACTTC. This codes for CATSKGTSGSYEQYF.

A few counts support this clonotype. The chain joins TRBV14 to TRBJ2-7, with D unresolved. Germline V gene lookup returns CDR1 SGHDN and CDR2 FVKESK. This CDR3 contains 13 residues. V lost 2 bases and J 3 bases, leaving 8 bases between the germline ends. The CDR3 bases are TGTGCCAGCAGCCAACAAATTAACTACGAGCAGTACTTC. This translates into CASSQQINYEQYF.

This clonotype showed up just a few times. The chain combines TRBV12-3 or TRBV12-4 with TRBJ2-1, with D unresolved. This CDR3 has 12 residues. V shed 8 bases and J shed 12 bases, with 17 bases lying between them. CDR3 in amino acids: CASGPRRNRQFF. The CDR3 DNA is TGTGCCAGCGGTCCCCGTAGAAATCGGCAGTTCTTC.

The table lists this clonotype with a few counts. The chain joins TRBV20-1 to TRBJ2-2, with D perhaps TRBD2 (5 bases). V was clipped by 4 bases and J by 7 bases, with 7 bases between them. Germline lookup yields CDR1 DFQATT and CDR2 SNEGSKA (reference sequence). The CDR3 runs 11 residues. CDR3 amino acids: CSATRGGELFF. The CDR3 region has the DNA TGCAGTGCTACCCGGGGCGGGGAGCTGTTTTTT.

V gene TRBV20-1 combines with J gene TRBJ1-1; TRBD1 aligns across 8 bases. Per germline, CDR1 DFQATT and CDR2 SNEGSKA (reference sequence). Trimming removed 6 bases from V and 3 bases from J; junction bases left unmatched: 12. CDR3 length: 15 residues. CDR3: CSALKVDRGYTEAFF. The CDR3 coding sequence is TGCAGTGCCCTTAAGGTCGACAGGGGTTACACTGAAGCTTTCTTT.

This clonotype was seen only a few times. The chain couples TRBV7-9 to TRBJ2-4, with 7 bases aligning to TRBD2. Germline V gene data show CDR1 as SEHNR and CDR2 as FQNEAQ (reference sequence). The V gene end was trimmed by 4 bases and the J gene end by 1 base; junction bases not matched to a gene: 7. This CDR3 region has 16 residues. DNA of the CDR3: TGTGCCAGCAGCTCCCGGGAGGAAGGCGCCAAAAACATTCAGTACTTC. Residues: CASSSREEGAKNIQYF.